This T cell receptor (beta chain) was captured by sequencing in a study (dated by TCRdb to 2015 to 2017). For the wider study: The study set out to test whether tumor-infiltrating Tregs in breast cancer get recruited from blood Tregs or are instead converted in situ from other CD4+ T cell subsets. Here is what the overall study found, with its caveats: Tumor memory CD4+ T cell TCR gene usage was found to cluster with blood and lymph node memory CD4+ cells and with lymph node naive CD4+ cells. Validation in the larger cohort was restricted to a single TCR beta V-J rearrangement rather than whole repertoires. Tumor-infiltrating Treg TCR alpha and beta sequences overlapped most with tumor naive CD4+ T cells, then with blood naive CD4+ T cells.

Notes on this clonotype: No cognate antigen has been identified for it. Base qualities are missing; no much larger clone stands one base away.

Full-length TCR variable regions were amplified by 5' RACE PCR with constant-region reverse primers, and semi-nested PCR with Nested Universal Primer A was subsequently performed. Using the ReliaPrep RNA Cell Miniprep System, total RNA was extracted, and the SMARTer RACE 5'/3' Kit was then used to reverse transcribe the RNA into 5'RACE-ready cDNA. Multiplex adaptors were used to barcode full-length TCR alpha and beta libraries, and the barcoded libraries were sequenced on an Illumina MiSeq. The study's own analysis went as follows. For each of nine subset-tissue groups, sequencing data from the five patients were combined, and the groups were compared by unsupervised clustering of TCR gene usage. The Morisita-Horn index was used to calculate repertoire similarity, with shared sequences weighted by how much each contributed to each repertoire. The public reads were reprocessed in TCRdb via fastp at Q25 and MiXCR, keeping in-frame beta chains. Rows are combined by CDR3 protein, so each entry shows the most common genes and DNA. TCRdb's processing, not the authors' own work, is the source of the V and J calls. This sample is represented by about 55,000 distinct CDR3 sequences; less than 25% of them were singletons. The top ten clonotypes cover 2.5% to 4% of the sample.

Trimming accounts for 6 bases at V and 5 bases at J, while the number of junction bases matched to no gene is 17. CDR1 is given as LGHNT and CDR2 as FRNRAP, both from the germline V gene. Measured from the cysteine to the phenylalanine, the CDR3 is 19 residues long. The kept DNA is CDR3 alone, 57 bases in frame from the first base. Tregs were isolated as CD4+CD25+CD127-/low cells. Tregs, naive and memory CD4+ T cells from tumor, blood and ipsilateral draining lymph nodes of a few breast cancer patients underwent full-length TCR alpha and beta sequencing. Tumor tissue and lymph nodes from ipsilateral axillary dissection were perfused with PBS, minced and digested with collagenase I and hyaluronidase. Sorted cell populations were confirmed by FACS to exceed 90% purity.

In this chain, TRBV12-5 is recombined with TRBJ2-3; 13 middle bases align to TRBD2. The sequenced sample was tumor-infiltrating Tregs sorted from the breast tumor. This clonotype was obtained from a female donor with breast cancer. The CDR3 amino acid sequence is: CASGKGLAGASYNRDTQYF. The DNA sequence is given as TGTGCTAGTGGGAAAGGACTAGCGGGGGCCTCTTACAATAGAGATACGCAGTATTTT. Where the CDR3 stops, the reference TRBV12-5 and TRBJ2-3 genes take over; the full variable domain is DARVTQTPRHKVTEMGQEVTMRCQPILGHNTVFWYRQTMMQGLELLAYFRNRAPLDDSGMPKDRFSAEMPDATLATLKIQPSEPRDSAVYFCASGKGLAGASYNRDTQYFGPGTRLTVL.